This T cell receptor (beta chain) was obtained from a study of blood T cells in healthy people across ages. For the second PCR, which ran for about 6 to 11 cycles, a sample-barcoded 5' primer and a J-beta primer mix were used. Each single sample gave us at least 2.5 million CDR3-containing paired-end reads. TCRdb analysed the 5' RACE reads with MiXCR anew, one entry per CDR3 protein. Counted here are roughly 1.5 million distinct CDR3 sequences, roughly 43% occurring once; the ten biggest clones make up under 5%. The CDR3 totals 13 residues. The germline V gene has CDR1 SQVTM and CDR2 ANQGSEA. Trimming pared 7 bases from V and 0 bases from J, leaving 13 bases between.

This clonotype originated in a woman aged 18-29 years in good health. This sequence joins TRBV29-1 and TRBJ2-7; D ambiguous. The sample taken for sequencing was blood. CDR3 region: CSGEIRGSYEQYF. CDR3 nucleotide sequence: TGCAGCGGTGAGATAAGAGGCTCCTACGAGCAGTACTTC.